This entry describes one T cell receptor beta chain. Its matching antigen is unknown. The CDR3 is 16 residues long. Between the trimmed V and J ends, which lost 6 bases and 3 bases, there was a span of 19 bases. Germline V gene sequence: CDR1 MDHEN, CDR2 SYDVKM. The record originates from a study of OX40 agonist ivuxolimab in advanced cancers. Overall study results and limits: Some of the nonresponding patients also showed low levels of normalized T-cell clonal expansion.

Generated by immunoSEQ multiplex PCR, the TCRdb table keeps only in-frame clones and is missing some. The repertoire holds fewer than 65,000 clones, with approximately 90% as singletons. This chain joins TRBV28 and TRBJ2-3; D is ambiguous. This sample comprised CD4+ or CD8+ T cells sorted from blood, obtained in a trial of the OX40 agonist ivuxolimab. The source is an adult with an advanced solid tumor such as melanoma, head and neck, liver or kidney cancer. In nucleotides, the CDR3 is TGTGCCAGCAGCCCTTTGCGTGAAGGTCAAACAGATACGCAGTATTTT. Translating gives CASSPLREGQTDTQYF.